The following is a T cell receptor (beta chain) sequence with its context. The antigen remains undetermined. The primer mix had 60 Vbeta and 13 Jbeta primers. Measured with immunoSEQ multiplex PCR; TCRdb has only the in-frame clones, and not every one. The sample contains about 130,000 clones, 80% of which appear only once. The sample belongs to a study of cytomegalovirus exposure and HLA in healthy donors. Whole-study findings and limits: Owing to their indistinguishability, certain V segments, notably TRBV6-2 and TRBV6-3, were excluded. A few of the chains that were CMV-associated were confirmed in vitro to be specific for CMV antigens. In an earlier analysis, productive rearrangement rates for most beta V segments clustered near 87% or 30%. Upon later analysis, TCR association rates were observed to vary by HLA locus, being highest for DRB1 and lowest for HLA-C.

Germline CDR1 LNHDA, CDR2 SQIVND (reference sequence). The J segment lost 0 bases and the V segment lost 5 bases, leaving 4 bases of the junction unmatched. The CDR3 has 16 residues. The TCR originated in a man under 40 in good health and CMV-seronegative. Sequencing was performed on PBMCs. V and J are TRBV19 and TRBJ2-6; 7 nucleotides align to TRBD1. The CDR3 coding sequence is TGTGCCAGTAGTTGGGGGACAGCCTCTGGGGCCAACGTCCTGACTTTC. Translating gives CASSWGTASGANVLTF.